This TCR beta chain was sequenced during a study of CDR3 diversity in severe acne. Germline CDR1 reads SQVTM; CDR2 reads ANQGSEA. The CDR3 covers 14 residues. Trimming cost V 1 base and J 1 base, with 10 bases left between them. TCRdb processed the PCR reads anew with MiXCR; each CDR3 protein has one entry. In the table there are some 90,000 distinct CDR3 sequences, 49% of which are singletons. The rearrangement links TRBV29-1 to TRBJ1-1; no clear D gene. The sample consisted of blood. The sequence was obtained from a male donor with severe acne vulgaris. CDR3 DNA: TGCAGCGTTGAAGGAAAGGGCCGGAACACTGAAGCTTTCTTT. It codes for CSVEGKGRNTEAFF.